These 27 T cell receptor beta chains originate from one sample sequenced in a study of somatic mutations in cytotoxic T cells in rheumatoid arthritis. TCRdb's table, derived via immunoSEQ multiplex PCR, lists solely in-frame clones and lacks some. The sample holds about 18,000 clones, around 79% seen once. The source material was CD8+ T cells sorted from blood. The receptors were sampled from an adult with rheumatoid arthritis.

The chain carries TRBV19 and TRBJ1-5; a weak D match, TRBD1 (6 bases). Germline V gives CDR1 LNHDA, CDR2 SQIVND (reference sequence). CDR3 size: 15 residues. V was shortened by 7 bases and J by 6 bases, with 19 bases between the two germline ends. CDR3 in DNA: TGTGCCAGTACCTTCGGGCGGGGGGGCGGTCAGCCCCAGCATTTT. It yields the protein CASTFGRGGGQPQHF. Full variable domain (remainder filled in from reference TRBV19 and TRBJ1-5): DGGITQSPKYLFRKEGQNVTLSCEQNLNHDAMYWYRQDPGQGLRLIYYSQIVNDFQKGDIAEGYSVSREKKESFPLTVTSAQKNPTAFYLCASTFGRGGGQPQHFGDGTRLSIL.

The genes are TRBV10-2 and TRBJ1-3, with D unclear. Trimming took 0 bases from V and 2 from J, leaving 14 bases between them. The CDR3 runs to 17 residues. The germline gives CDR1 WSHSY, CDR2 SAAADI. CDR3 region: CASSESTWEFTGNTIYF. The CDR3, as DNA: TGCGCCAGCAGTGAGTCGACGTGGGAATTCACTGGAAACACCATATATTTT.

CDR3 sequence: CASSLKLGGTEAFF. The CDR3 nucleotides read TGTGCCAGCAGCTTGAAGTTAGGAGGGACTGAAGCTTTCTTT. This sequence joins TRBV7-6 and TRBJ1-1; D is uncertain. This CDR3 comprises 14 residues. In germline, CDR1 is SGHVS, CDR2 FNYEAQ. V lost 3 bases and J lost 5, with 13 bases in between.

This clone was seen once. CDR3 in amino acids: CASSEGGASSPLHF. The CDR3 DNA follows: TGTGCCAGCAGTGAGGGTGGGGCGTCCTCACCCCTCCACTTT. The J gene is TRBJ1-6, the V gene TRBV6-1; a weak D match, TRBD1 (5 bases). The CDR3 has 14 residues. CDR1 and CDR2 (germline): MNHNS, SASEGT. The ends were cut back, 3 bases at V and 10 bases at J, with 13 bases in the middle.

The chain uses TRBV6-4 and TRBJ2-1; 9 bases are a match to TRBD2. Germline CDR1 MRHNA, CDR2 SNTAGT. The CDR3 covers 15 residues. V shed 3 bases and J 5 bases; nucleotides not matched to a gene: 5. Written as DNA, the CDR3 is TGTGCCAGCAGTGAAGGCGGGGGGGCTAACAATGAGCAGTTCTTC. Its translation is CASSEGGGANNEQFF.

The rearrangement uses TRBV7-2 and TRBJ1-2; D is uncertain. This CDR3 region has 13 residues. Trimming stripped 1 base from V and 8 bases from J, with 11 bases between. Germline CDR1 and CDR2: SGHTA and FQGNSA. Here the CDR3 reads CASSLGRLNGYTF. CDR3 bases: TGTGCCAGCAGCTTAGGAAGACTTAACGGCTACACCTTC. Variable domain in full (rest from reference TRBV7-2 and TRBJ1-2): GAGVSQSPSNKVTEKGKDVELRCDPISGHTALYWYRQSLGQGLEFLIYFQGNSAPDKSGLPSDRFSAERTGGSVSTLTIQRTQQEDSAVYLCASSLGRLNGYTFGSGTRLTVV.

This rearrangement joins TRBV4-1 to TRBJ2-2, with no clear D. Trimming took 4 bases from V and 4 from J, leaving 22 bases between them. Per the germline V gene, CDR1 is MGHRA and CDR2 is YSYEKL. The CDR3 has 18 residues. CDR3 sequence (DNA): TGCGCCAGCAGCCCCGCTTCGGAAAGCGTGCTGGGCACCGGGGAGCTGTTTTTT. Protein sequence: CASSPASESVLGTGELFF.

V and J are TRBV14 and TRBJ2-1; 15 bases match TRBD2. This CDR3 spans 15 amino acids. After removal of 3 bases from V and 8 bases from J, the junction contained 2 bases not matched to a gene. CDR1 SGHDN and CDR2 FVKESK come from the germline V gene. As DNA, the CDR3 is TGTGCCAGCAGCCAGGGGACTAGCGGGAGGTATGAGCAGTTCTTC. It encodes CASSQGTSGRYEQFF.

This sequence joins TRBV7-9 and TRBJ1-2; D perhaps matches TRBD1 (6 bases). This CDR3 spans 13 amino acids. CDR1 SEHNR and CDR2 FQNEAQ come from the germline V gene (reference sequence). V was cut by 1 base and J by 8 bases, with 11 bases left in between. This chain's CDR3 is CASSLDPGVGYTF. The CDR3 nucleotides read TGTGCCAGCAGCTTAGACCCAGGGGTGGGCTACACCTTC.

The chain joins TRBV2 to TRBJ2-5, with D unresolved. Deletions cut 3 bases from V and 5 bases from J, with 7 bases between. Germline V gene data show CDR1 as SNHLY and CDR2 as FYNNEI. The CDR3 length is 12 residues. The CDR3 protein is CASSEFGETQYF. In DNA form, the CDR3 reads TGTGCCAGCAGTGAGTTCGGGGAGACCCAGTACTTC.

This chain uses TRBV6-6 with TRBJ2-7; unclear D gene. Germline CDR1 and CDR2: MNHNY and SVGAGI (reference sequence). The CDR3 is 13 residues long. V was pared by 7 bases and J by 2 bases, with 12 bases between. The CDR3 DNA reads TGTGCCAGCACTTTGGCGGCCACCTACGAGCAGTACTTC. Translating it yields CASTLAATYEQYF.

The chain recombines TRBV7-2 with TRBJ2-3; D unresolved. This CDR3 region has 16 residues. Trimming stripped 0 bases from V and 2 bases from J, with 12 bases between. CDR1 is SGHTA and CDR2 is FQGNSA in the germline V gene. This chain's CDR3 is CASSLANVPPTDTQYF. The CDR3 DNA follows: TGTGCCAGCAGCTTAGCAAACGTTCCGCCCACAGATACGCAGTATTTT.

V usage is TRBV18 and J usage is TRBJ2-7, with D uncertain. The CDR3 is 12 amino acids. The germline CDR1 and CDR2 sequences are KGHSH and LQKENI. V was pared by 2 bases and J by 2 bases, with 4 bases between. The CDR3 loop is CASSPDAYEQYF. The CDR3 nucleotides read TGTGCCAGCTCACCAGACGCCTACGAGCAGTACTTC.

The rearrangement links TRBV6-5 to TRBJ2-7; no firm D call. The germline V and J ends were trimmed by 4 bases and 4 bases, with 17 bases remaining between them. Germline V CDR1 and CDR2: MNHEY, SVGAGI. There are 15 residues in the CDR3. The CDR3 DNA is TGTGCCAGCAGTTTCTACCAGGCACCCCTTTACGAGCAGTACTTC. It translates to CASSFYQAPLYEQYF.

The sample holds one count of this clone. V is TRBV28 and J is TRBJ2-2, with TRBD2 as a possible D gene (6 bases). The germline gives CDR1 MDHEN, CDR2 SYDVKM. This CDR3 spans 14 amino acids. V was pared by 4 bases and J by 1 base, with 7 bases between. The CDR3 loop is CASSSRENTGELFF. The CDR3 DNA sequence: TGTGCCAGCAGTTCGCGGGAGAACACCGGGGAGCTGTTTTTT. Combining the CDR3 with reference TRBV28 and TRBJ2-2 gives the whole variable domain DVKVTQSSRYLVKRTGEKVFLECVQDMDHENMFWYRQDPGLGLRLIYFSYDVKMKEKGDIPEGYSVSREKKERFSLILESASTNQTSMYLCASSSRENTGELFFGEGSRLTVL.

The J gene is TRBJ2-7, the V gene TRBV6-1; TRBD1 might be the D (6 bases). CDR1 MNHNS and CDR2 SASEGT come from the germline V gene. CDR3 length: 14 residues. V was cut by 8 bases and J by 5 bases, with 19 bases left in between. In nucleotides, the CDR3 is TGTGCCAGCCAGGCCAGGGGAGCTCTCAACGAGCAGTACTTC. Amino acids: CASQARGALNEQYF.

Written as DNA, the CDR3 is TGCAGCACCCGGGCGGGGTTGGTGGATGGCTACACCTTC. It specifies CSTRAGLVDGYTF. V is TRBV29-1 and J is TRBJ1-2; D remains unclear. V shed 8 bases and J shed 6 bases, with 19 bases lying between them. The V gene's germline CDR1 is SQVTM and CDR2 ANQGSEA. The CDR3 runs 13 residues.

The genes are TRBV27 and TRBJ2-7, with 13 bases fitting TRBD2. From germline, CDR1 is MNHEY and CDR2 SMNVEV (reference sequence). The ends lost 7 bases at V and 0 bases at J; junction bases unmatched: 6. The CDR3 runs 16 residues. The CDR3 DNA is TGTGCCAGCATGACTAGCGGGAGGCCCAGCTCCTACGAGCAGTACTTC. This encodes CASMTSGRPSSYEQYF.

This chain connects TRBV4-1 to TRBJ2-7, with 7 bases fitting TRBD2. V lost 0 bases and J lost 7; bases outside the gene matches: 12. CDR3 length: 16 residues. Germline CDR1 is MGHRA and CDR2 is YSYEKL. The CDR3 spells CASSQEYEGYGGEQYF. DNA of the CDR3: TGCGCCAGCAGCCAAGAGTATGAGGGATACGGGGGGGAGCAGTACTTC.

The chain recombines TRBV9 with TRBJ2-7; D is unclear. This CDR3 is built from 13 residues. Looked up from germline, CDR1 is SGDLS and CDR2 is YYNGEE. Trimming pared 0 bases from V and 6 bases from J, leaving 10 bases between. DNA for the CDR3: TGTGCCAGCAGCGTAGCCGTCGCGAGCGAGCAGTACTTC. It codes for CASSVAVASEQYF.

The chain couples TRBV2 to TRBJ2-7, with D perhaps TRBD1 (5 bases). This CDR3 spans 13 amino acids. Germline V lookup: CDR1 SNHLY, CDR2 FYNNEI. With 10 bases removed from V and 0 bases from J, the gap between germline ends came to 13 bases. CDR3 sequence: CATKDISSYEQYF. In DNA, the CDR3 is TGTGCCACCAAGGACATAAGCTCCTACGAGCAGTACTTC.

The chain uses TRBV7-9 and TRBJ2-7, with 9 bases lining up with TRBD1. CDR1 and CDR2 (germline): SEHNR, FQNEAQ (reference sequence). The CDR3 contains 14 residues. Trimming at V came to 6 bases and at J to 5 bases, leaving 8 bases not matched to a gene. CDR3 coding DNA: TGTGCCAGCAGTTCGGGACAGGGCGAGAACGAGCAGTACTTC. Its translation is CASSSGQGENEQYF.

The chain uses TRBV6-1 and TRBJ1-4; 9 bases align to TRBD1. V shed 0 bases and J 6 bases; nucleotides not matched to a gene: 2. Germline values: CDR1 MNHNS, CDR2 SASEGT. CDR3 length: 15 residues. CDR3 nucleotide sequence: TGTGCCAGCAGTGAAGCGACAGGGGGATATGAAAAACTGTTTTTT. Protein product: CASSEATGGYEKLFF.

The gene calls are TRBV7-9 and TRBJ2-2, with a possible D match to TRBD2 (5 bases). The germline V gene has CDR1 SEHNR and CDR2 FQNEAQ (reference sequence). This CDR3 contains 15 residues. V lost 3 bases, J lost 2 bases, and 10 bases lay in between. Here the CDR3 reads CASSFGVPNTGELFF. The CDR3 DNA reads TGTGCCAGCAGCTTCGGGGTACCAAACACCGGGGAGCTGTTTTTT.

The chain is built from TRBV27 and TRBJ1-4; TRBD1 might be the D (6 bases). Trimming left V 5 bases short and J 8 bases short, with 21 bases between. CDR3 length equals 16 residues. The germline V gene encodes CDR1 MNHEY and CDR2 SMNVEV (reference sequence). The CDR3 nucleotides read TGTGCCAGCAGTCCGCCGCAGGGGTCCCCGGGGGAAAAACTGTTTTTT. Protein: CASSPPQGSPGEKLFF. Drawing the rest from reference TRBV27 and TRBJ1-4, the complete variable domain is EAQVTQNPRYLITVTGKKLTVTCSQNMNHEYMSWYRQDPGLGLRQIYYSMNVEVTDKGDVPEGYKVSRKEKRNFPLILESPSPNQTSLYFCASSPPQGSPGEKLFFGSGTQLSVL.

The chain carries TRBV5-8 and TRBJ1-2; 8 bases agree with TRBD1. The trim removed 0 bases at V and 4 bases at J, leaving 14 bases unmatched. Germline V lookup: CDR1 SGHTS, CDR2 YDEGEE. The CDR3 consists of 18 residues. The CDR3 region has the DNA TGTGCCAGCAGCTTGGTGGGGACAGGATTCCGAACCCTCTATGGCTACACCTTC. Amino acids: CASSLVGTGFRTLYGYTF.

The chain couples TRBV19 to TRBJ2-5; 9 bases agree with TRBD1. The J segment lost 4 bases and the V segment lost 5 bases, leaving 11 bases of the junction unmatched. The CDR3 has 16 residues. Looked up from germline, CDR1 is LNHDA and CDR2 is SQIVND (reference sequence). CDR3 in DNA: TGTGCCAGTAGTCTCCTCGGACAGGGGCGGCGAGAGACCCAGTACTTC. Translating gives CASSLLGQGRRETQYF.